This is a list of T cell receptor beta chains from one sample in a study of CXCR3-negative and CXCR3-positive naive CD8 T cells. From its re-call of the 5' RACE reads, TCRdb lists each CDR3 protein once, without DNA. Its listing shows 65,000 to 95,000 distinct CDR3 sequences. Sequenced: naive CXCR3- CD8+ T cells from blood. These receptors originate from a human donor in good health. Some clones in this sample may be carry-over from other donors' samples. CDR3s include the opening cysteine and the closing phenylalanine or tryptophan. Each record gives: J gene, V gene, CDR3 protein.

j_gene: TRBJ2-2
v_gene: TRBV3-1
CDR3aa: CASSQALRGAPGELFF

j_gene: TRBJ2-7
v_gene: TRBV29-1
CDR3aa: CSVETGQGFNEQYF

j_gene: TRBJ2-3
v_gene: TRBV7-3
CDR3aa: CASSLMGQGADTQYF

j_gene: TRBJ1-6
v_gene: TRBV3-1
CDR3aa: CASSLDWEANYSPLHF

j_gene: TRBJ2-5
v_gene: TRBV20-1
CDR3aa: CSAREVAWETQYF

j_gene: TRBJ2-7
v_gene: TRBV28
CDR3aa: CASRSSGDYEQYF

j_gene: TRBJ1-4
v_gene: TRBV7-9
CDR3aa: CASSWDSWREKLFF

j_gene: TRBJ2-2
v_gene: TRBV3-1
CDR3aa: CASSRLAGTVLDTGELFF

j_gene: TRBJ2-4
v_gene: TRBV20-1
CDR3aa: CSARSRGGLENIQYF

j_gene: TRBJ2-1
v_gene: TRBV9
CDR3aa: CASSVEPYSYNEQFF

j_gene: TRBJ2-1
v_gene: TRBV2
CDR3aa: CASSEAWTSGSLNEQFF

j_gene: TRBJ2-5
v_gene: TRBV7-9
CDR3aa: CASMRLWGAGETQYF

j_gene: TRBJ1-1
v_gene: TRBV4-1
CDR3aa: CASSQIQSRTEAFF

j_gene: TRBJ2-1
v_gene: TRBV9
CDR3aa: CASSAGGATYNEQFF

j_gene: TRBJ2-5
v_gene: TRBV7-6
CDR3aa: CASSLDRVEETQYF

j_gene: TRBJ1-1
v_gene: TRBV6-2/TRBV6-3
CDR3aa: CASSYSKNTEAFF

j_gene: TRBJ2-7
v_gene: TRBV20-1
CDR3aa: CSASRLAGGDYEQYF

j_gene: TRBJ1-4
v_gene: TRBV7-9
CDR3aa: CASSPESSVGGENEKLFF

j_gene: TRBJ2-7
v_gene: TRBV9
CDR3aa: CASSPTEGFHEQYF

j_gene: TRBJ2-1
v_gene: TRBV27
CDR3aa: CASSSLAGGILNEQFF

j_gene: TRBJ2-7
v_gene: TRBV11-2
CDR3aa: CASSLVRGDYEQYF

j_gene: TRBJ2-7
v_gene: TRBV28
CDR3aa: CASTLTRLGLAHYEQYF

j_gene: TRBJ2-2
v_gene: TRBV28
CDR3aa: CASSSTDLFRLVPTGELFF

j_gene: TRBJ1-1
v_gene: TRBV7-9
CDR3aa: CASFQLDHTEAFF

j_gene: TRBJ2-3
v_gene: TRBV11-2
CDR3aa: CASSKKRGEFTDTQYF